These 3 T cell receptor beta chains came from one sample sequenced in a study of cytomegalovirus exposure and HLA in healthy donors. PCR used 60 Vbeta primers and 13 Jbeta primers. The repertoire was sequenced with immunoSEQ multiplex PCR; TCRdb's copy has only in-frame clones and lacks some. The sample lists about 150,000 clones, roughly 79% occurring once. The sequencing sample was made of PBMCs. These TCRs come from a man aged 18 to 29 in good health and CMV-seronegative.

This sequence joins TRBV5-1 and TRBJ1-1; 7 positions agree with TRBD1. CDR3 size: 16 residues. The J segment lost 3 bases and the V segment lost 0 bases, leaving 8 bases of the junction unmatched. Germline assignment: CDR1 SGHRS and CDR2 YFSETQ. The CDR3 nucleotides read TGCGCCAGCAGCTTGGGGCCACAGGGGTCGGACACTGAAGCTTTCTTT. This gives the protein CASSLGPQGSDTEAFF.

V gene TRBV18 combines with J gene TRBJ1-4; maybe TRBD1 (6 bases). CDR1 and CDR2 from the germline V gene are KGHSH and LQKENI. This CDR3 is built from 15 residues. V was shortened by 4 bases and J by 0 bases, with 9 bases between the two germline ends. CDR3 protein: CASSRDIPTNEKLFF. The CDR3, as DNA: TGTGCCAGCTCACGGGACATCCCAACTAATGAAAAACTGTTTTTT.

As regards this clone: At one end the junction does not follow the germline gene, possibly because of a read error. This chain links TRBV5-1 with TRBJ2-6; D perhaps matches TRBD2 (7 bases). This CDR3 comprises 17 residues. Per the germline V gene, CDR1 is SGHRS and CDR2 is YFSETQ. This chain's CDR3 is CASSPFMGGAGANGLTF. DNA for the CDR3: TGCGCCAGCAGCCCTTTTATGGGGGGGGCCGGGGCCAACGGCCTGACTTTC.